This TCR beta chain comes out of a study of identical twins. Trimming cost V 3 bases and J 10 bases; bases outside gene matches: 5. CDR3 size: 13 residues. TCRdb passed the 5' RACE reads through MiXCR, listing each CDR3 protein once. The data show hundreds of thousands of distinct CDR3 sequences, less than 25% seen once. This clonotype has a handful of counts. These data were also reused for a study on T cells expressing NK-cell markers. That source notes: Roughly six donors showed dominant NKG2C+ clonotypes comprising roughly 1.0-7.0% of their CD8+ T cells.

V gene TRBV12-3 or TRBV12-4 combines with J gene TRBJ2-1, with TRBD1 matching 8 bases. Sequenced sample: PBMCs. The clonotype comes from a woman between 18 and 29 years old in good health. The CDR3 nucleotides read TGTGCCAGCAGTTTCCGGACAGGGAAAGAGCAGTTCTTC. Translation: CASSFRTGKEQFF.